The 24 T cell receptor beta chains below all came from one sample that was sequenced in a study of regulatory T cells in long-lasting Graves disease. According to the study, TCR beta libraries were built with iRepertoire HTBI primers and CDR3-region Arm-PCR. One entry per CDR3 protein results from TCRdb running MiXCR on the multiplex PCR reads. The sample has hundreds of thousands of distinct CDR3 sequences; about 16% are singletons. Specified time point: newly diagnosed GD, antithyroid drugs for less than 3 months. Extracted RNA from PBMCs served as the source of the TCR library. Separately, the same data were catalogued under a study of T cells in Graves' hyperthyroidism and ophthalmopathy.

The input for sequencing was peripheral blood mononuclear cells (PBMCs), taken at new diagnosis, from a patient treated with antithyroid drugs. These receptors were obtained from a man between 18 and 29 years old with Graves disease.

This clonotype was seen ten or more times. The chain is built from TRBV20-1 and TRBJ2-1; D is unresolved. This CDR3 spans 11 amino acids. V was shortened by 7 bases and J by 6 bases, with 10 bases between the two germline ends. The germline V gene encodes CDR1 DFQATT and CDR2 SNEGSKA (reference sequence). DNA of the CDR3: TGCAGTGGGAGTGACCCCAATGAGCAGTTCTTC. This gives the protein CSGSDPNEQFF.

The chain links TRBV6-1 to TRBJ2-7, with 9 bases identical to TRBD1. J lost 2 bases, V lost 6 bases, and 8 bases had no gene match. The CDR3 runs to 15 residues. Germline V CDR1 and CDR2: MNHNS, SASEGT. CDR3 sequence reads: CASRHPGQGPYEQYF. CDR3 in DNA: TGTGCCAGCAGACACCCGGGACAGGGCCCCTACGAGCAGTACTTC.

CDR3 amino acids: CASSERWQGANTGELFF. As DNA, the CDR3 is TGTGCCAGCAGCGAACGCTGGCAGGGGGCTAACACCGGGGAGCTGTTTTTT. V is TRBV9 and J is TRBJ2-2; 8 nucleotides line up with TRBD1. Germline V lookup: CDR1 SGDLS, CDR2 YYNGEE. J lost 2 bases, V lost 3 bases, and 9 bases had no gene match. This CDR3 is built from 17 residues. The entire variable domain, with the rest obtained from reference TRBV9 and TRBJ2-2, is as follows: DSGVTQTPKHLITATGQRVTLRCSPRSGDLSVYWYQQSLDQGLQFLIQYYNGEERAKGNILERFSAQQFPDLHSELNLSSLELGDSALYFCASSERWQGANTGELFFGEGSRLTVL.

This clonotype appeared a single time. The chain carries TRBV3-1 and TRBJ1-6; D is possibly TRBD1 (5 bases). Germline CDR1 is LGHDT and CDR2 is YNNKEL (reference sequence). The ends were cut back, 5 bases at V and 3 bases at J, with 11 bases in the middle. The CDR3 is 15 amino acids. This chain's CDR3 is CASSWDSSYNSPLHF. The CDR3 DNA reads as TGTGCCAGCAGCTGGGACTCAAGCTATAATTCACCCCTCCACTTT.

The chain employs TRBV7-9 and TRBJ1-3; D remains unclear. V was shortened by 2 bases and J by 2 bases, with 4 bases between the two germline ends. The CDR3 has 13 residues. Per germline, CDR1 SEHNR and CDR2 FQNEAQ (reference sequence). The CDR3 loop reads CASSLKPGNTIYF. The CDR3 coding sequence is TGTGCCAGCAGCTTAAAGCCTGGAAACACCATATATTTT.

There are many counts of this clonotype. The V and J genes are TRBV7-3 and TRBJ2-2, with 7 bases matching TRBD2. Looked up from germline, CDR1 is SGHTA and CDR2 is FQGTGA. Germline trimming cut 5 bases from V and 0 bases from J; bases unmatched to any gene: 6. The length of the CDR3 is 16 residues. The CDR3 region has the DNA TGTGCCAGCAGCCGGACGGGAGGAGCGAACACCGGGGAGCTGTTTTTT. This gives the protein CASSRTGGANTGELFF.

The chain couples TRBV30 to TRBJ1-5, with 9 bases that match TRBD1. The germline gives CDR1 GTSNPN, CDR2 SVGIG (reference sequence). Trimming cost V 1 base and J 5 bases; bases outside gene matches: 0. The CDR3 length is 13 residues. CDR3 residues: CAWSGTGDQPQHF. Written as DNA, the CDR3 is TGTGCCTGGAGTGGGACAGGGGATCAGCCCCAGCATTTT.

Worth noting for this clonotype: A read error may be the cause here, since a much bigger clone is one base away. The V call is TRBV5-1, the J call TRBJ2-7; 12 bases match TRBD2. The CDR3 runs 16 residues. Germline V lookup: CDR1 SGHRS, CDR2 YFSETQ. J lost 9 bases, V lost 0 bases, and 10 bases had no gene match. CDR3 sequence reads: CASSLAPSGRAHGQYF. In DNA, the CDR3 is TGCGCCAGCAGCTTGGCCCCTAGCGGGAGGGCCCACGGGCAGTACTTC.

About this clonotype itself: A far bigger clonotype differs at one base, so this is likely a read error. J is TRBJ2-7 and V is TRBV28, with TRBD2 matching 10 bases. The trim removed 5 bases at V and 7 bases at J, leaving 14 bases unmatched. This CDR3 contains 16 residues. CDR1 MDHEN and CDR2 SYDVKM come from the germline V gene. Written as DNA, the CDR3 is TGTGCCAGCAGTCGTCCGGAGCGGGAGGGTTACAATGAGCAGTACTTC. Encoded protein: CASSRPEREGYNEQYF.

This clonotype was counted at least ten times. J is TRBJ1-2 and V is TRBV2; D call uncertain. Germline V lookup: CDR1 SNHLY, CDR2 FYNNEI. This CDR3 is built from 12 residues. V dropped 6 bases and J dropped 8 bases, with 13 bases sitting between them. The CDR3: CASRDGPAGYTF. In DNA form, the CDR3 reads TGTGCCAGCAGGGATGGTCCGGCCGGCTACACCTTC.

The chain uses TRBV5-1 and TRBJ2-5, with 9 bases that match TRBD1. Trimming cost V 4 bases and J 0 bases; bases outside gene matches: 16. The CDR3 has 19 amino acids. Germline CDR1 is SGHRS and CDR2 is YFSETQ. CDR3 in DNA: TGCGCCAGCAGCAACACCGGGACAGGGAGCGCGGAAGACCAAGAGACCCAGTACTTC. It translates to CASSNTGTGSAEDQETQYF. Filled out from reference TRBV5-1 and TRBJ2-5, the complete variable domain reads KAGVTQTPRYLIKTRGQQVTLSCSPISGHRSVSWYQQTPGQGLQFLFEYFSETQRNKGNFPGRFSGRQFSNSRSEMNVSTLELGDSALYLCASSNTGTGSAEDQETQYFGPGTRLLVL.

About this clonotype: Being one base from a much bigger clone, this may be a read error. The chain uses TRBV3-1 and TRBJ1-1, with a tentative D call TRBD1 (6 bases). The CDR3 has 17 residues. The germline gives CDR1 LGHDT, CDR2 YNNKEL (reference sequence). V lost 6 bases, J lost 1 base, and 21 bases lay in between. The DNA of the CDR3 is TGTGCCAGCAGAAACCATCTCTGGGGGGCGCGGAACACTGAAGCTTTCTTT. Encoded protein: CASRNHLWGARNTEAFF.

This chain connects TRBV6-5 to TRBJ1-2; D gene ambiguous. Germline lookup yields CDR1 MNHEY and CDR2 SVGAGI. The CDR3 spans 16 residues. With 0 bases removed from V and 4 bases from J, the gap between germline ends came to 15 bases. CDR3 coding DNA: TGTGCCAGCAGTTACTCGAAGTATCCCACGGGCTATGGCTACACCTTC. Encoded protein: CASSYSKYPTGYGYTF.

This clonotype was seen a handful of times. J is TRBJ1-2 and V is TRBV6-2 or TRBV6-3; TRBD1 aligns across 7 bases. CDR3 size: 13 residues. The germline CDR1 and CDR2 sequences are MNHEY and SVGEGT. V lost 9 bases, J lost 9 bases, and 13 bases stayed unmatched. The CDR3 sequence: CASLRDRAFSYTF. The CDR3 DNA reads as TGTGCCAGTCTCCGGGACAGAGCCTTCAGCTACACCTTC.

The sample holds many counts of this clonotype. This chain connects TRBV11-2 to TRBJ2-1; 8 bases match TRBD1. Germline CDR1 is SGHAT and CDR2 is FQNNGV. CDR3 length: 15 amino acids. Trimming at V came to 8 bases and at J to 5 bases, leaving 11 bases not matched to a gene. The CDR3 sequence: CASRPRDRHHNEQFF. CDR3 nucleotide sequence: TGTGCCAGCCGGCCCCGGGACAGGCACCACAATGAGCAGTTCTTC.

In this sample, this clonotype turned up many times. J is TRBJ2-5 and V is TRBV25-1; D is possibly TRBD2 (7 bases). Germline V CDR1 and CDR2: MGHDK, SYGVNS. Trimming left V 2 bases short and J 3 bases short, with 10 bases between. This CDR3 has 14 residues. CDR3 bases: TGTGCCAGCAGTGAAAGGGGGGGTGAAGAGACCCAGTACTTC. This codes for CASSERGGEETQYF. The entire variable domain, with the rest obtained from reference TRBV25-1 and TRBJ2-5, is as follows: EADIYQTPRYLVIGTGKKITLECSQTMGHDKMYWYQQDPGMELHLIHYSYGVNSTEKGDLSSESTVSRIRTEHFPLTLESARPSHTSQYLCASSERGGEETQYFGPGTRLLVL.

For this clonotype: A much larger clone sits a single nucleotide away, making a read error possible. The chain couples TRBV28 to TRBJ1-1; D possibly corresponds to TRBD1 (5 bases). Trimming pared 5 bases from V and 4 bases from J, leaving 17 bases between. This CDR3 is 15 amino acids long. Germline values: CDR1 MDHEN, CDR2 SYDVKM. Here the CDR3 DNA reads TGTGCCAGCAGTGCCCTCGGGACGGAGATCACTGAAGCTTTCTTT. It codes for CASSALGTEITEAFF.

This clonotype has a count of ten or more. This chain joins TRBV7-9 and TRBJ2-3, with D perhaps TRBD1 (6 bases). Looked up from germline, CDR1 is SEHNR and CDR2 is FQNEAQ (reference sequence). Trimming removed 4 bases at V and 6 bases at J, with 14 bases between. The CDR3 contains 14 residues. The CDR3 nucleotides are TGTGCCAGCAGCTCTTCATCAACAGGGGATACGCAGTATTTT. Amino acids: CASSSSSTGDTQYF.

This clonotype showed up just once. The V call is TRBV13, the J call TRBJ2-3; tentatively, D is TRBD1 (6 bases). Germline CDR1 PRHDT, CDR2 FYEKMQ (reference sequence). The CDR3 runs 17 residues. V was clipped by 4 bases and J by 0 bases, with 17 bases between them. The chain's CDR3 is CASSSSEWGRSTDTQYF. CDR3 coding DNA: TGTGCCAGCAGCTCATCCGAGTGGGGGCGTAGCACAGATACGCAGTATTTT.

This clonotype was seen many times. The CDR3 DNA is TGTGCCAGCAGCCGGGGGAGGACTAGCCCGCACAAACGCTACAATGAGCAGTTCTTC. Encoded protein: CASSRGRTSPHKRYNEQFF. The chain employs TRBV7-9 and TRBJ2-1, with 8 nucleotides matching TRBD2. Germline trimming cut 5 bases from V and 3 bases from J; bases unmatched to any gene: 18. The CDR3 runs to 19 residues. The germline gives CDR1 SEHNR, CDR2 FQNEAQ (reference sequence).

With respect to this clonotype: Since a much larger clone is just one base distant, this may be a read error. This rearrangement joins TRBV18 to TRBJ1-1; D remains ambiguous. Germline CDR1 KGHSH, CDR2 LQKENI. There are 15 residues in the CDR3. The CDR3 spells CASSPIHRANIEAFF. The CDR3 DNA reads TGTGCCAGCTCACCAATTCACAGAGCGAACATTGAAGCTTTCTTT.

This clonotype was detected a few times. CDR3 amino acids: CASSFRRFDLGATQYF. CDR3 DNA sequence: TGTGCCAGCAGCTTCCGCCGTTTTGACCTTGGGGCTACGCAGTATTTT. The chain couples TRBV7-2 to TRBJ2-3; perhaps TRBD1 as D (5 bases). The germline V gene has CDR1 SGHTA and CDR2 FQGNSA. V was pared by 3 bases and J by 8 bases, with 21 bases between. This CDR3 contains 16 residues.

This clonotype appeared many times. V is TRBV24-1 and J is TRBJ2-1; the D gene could be TRBD1 or TRBD2 (5 bases each). Germline CDR1 is KGHDR and CDR2 is SFDVKD. The CDR3 runs to 15 residues. The V end lost 5 bases, the J end lost 7 bases, and 17 bases lay between the germline ends. The CDR3 DNA follows: TGTGCCACCAGTGCCGGGACCTTCCGAGGGAATGAGCAGTTCTTC. It specifies CATSAGTFRGNEQFF.

The V call is TRBV6-1, the J call TRBJ1-6; the D is unclear. CDR3 length equals 13 residues. Germline loops: CDR1 MNHNS, CDR2 SASEGT. V lost 10 bases and J 1 base, leaving 8 bases between the germline ends. In DNA form, the CDR3 reads TGTGCCACCGCCGAATCCTATAATTCACCCCTCCACTTT. Amino acids: CATAESYNSPLHF.